This TCR beta chain was identified in a study of cytomegalovirus exposure and HLA in healthy donors. Study-wide points: Per published reports, the classifier diagnosed cytomegalovirus status with high specificity and sensitivity. Among TCR beta chains, those listed as cytomegalovirus-associated numbered fewer than 200. Across donors, sequencing depth was assumed by presence/absence analyses to be roughly uniform. A likely sequencing artifact accounted for one observed cluster of highly shared sequence variants.

This CDR3 comprises 16 residues. The germline V gene has CDR1 SGHRS and CDR2 YFSETQ. V shed 4 bases and J shed 0 bases, with 14 bases lying between them. Remarks on this clone: Antigen unknown.

13 Jbeta primers and 60 Vbeta primers were used for the PCR. TCRdb keeps only in-frame clones here, not all; method: immunoSEQ multiplex PCR. The sample records 120,000 or so clones, 75% to 90% being singletons. The material sequenced was PBMCs. The rearrangement uses TRBV5-1 and TRBJ1-3; D unclear. This TCR came from a male donor in good health and CMV-seronegative. The CDR3 region has the DNA TGCGCCAGCAGCCTGCGGGAGGCCTCCTCTGGAAACACCATATATTTT. The encoded protein is CASSLREASSGNTIYF.